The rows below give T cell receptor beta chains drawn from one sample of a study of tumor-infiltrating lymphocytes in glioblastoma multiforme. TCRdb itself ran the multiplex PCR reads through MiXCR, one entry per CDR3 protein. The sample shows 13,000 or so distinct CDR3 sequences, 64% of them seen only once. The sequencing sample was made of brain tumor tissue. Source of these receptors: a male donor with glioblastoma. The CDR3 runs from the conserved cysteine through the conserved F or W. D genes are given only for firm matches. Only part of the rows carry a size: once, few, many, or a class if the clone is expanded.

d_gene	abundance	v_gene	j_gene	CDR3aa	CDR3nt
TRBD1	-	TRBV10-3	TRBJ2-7	CVISESGQGQYF	TGTGTCATCAGTGAGTCGGGACAGGGGCAATACTTC
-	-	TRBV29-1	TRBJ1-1	CSVERGDTEAFF	TGCAGCGTTGAAAGAGGGGACACCGAAGCTTTCTTT
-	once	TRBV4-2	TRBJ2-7	CASSQDLYWEQYF	TGTGCCAGCAGCCAAGATTTGTACTGGGAGCAGTACTTC
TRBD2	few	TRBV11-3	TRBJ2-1	CASSSASGGYNEQFF	TGTGCCAGCAGCTCCGCTAGCGGGGGGTACAATGAGCAGTTCTTC
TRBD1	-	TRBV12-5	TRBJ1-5	CASGLAFRQGRFNQPQHF	TGTGCTAGTGGTTTGGCCTTCCGACAGGGGAGATTCAATCAGCCCCAGCATTTT
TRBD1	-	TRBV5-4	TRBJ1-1	CASSPLGQGPKEAFF	TGTGCCAGCAGCCCGCTTGGACAGGGGCCTAAAGAGGCTTTCTTT
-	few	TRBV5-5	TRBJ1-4	CASSPDMGEKLFF	TGTGCCAGCAGTCCCGACATGGGGGAAAAACTGTTTTTT
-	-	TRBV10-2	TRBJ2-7	CASSVTSIGQSYEQYF	TGCGCCAGCAGTGTTACTAGCATCGGCCAGTCCTACGAGCAGTACTTC
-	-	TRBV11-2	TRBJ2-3	CASSLDTDTQYF	TGTGCCAGCAGCTTAGATACAGATACGCAGTATTTT
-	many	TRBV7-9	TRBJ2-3	CASSLPLETWGDTDTQYF	TGTGCCAGCAGCTTACCACTCGAGACGTGGGGGGACACAGATACGCAGTATTTT
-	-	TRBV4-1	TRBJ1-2	CASSRARYRENYGYTF	TGCGCCAGCAGCCGAGCTCGATACAGGGAAAACTATGGCTACACCTTC
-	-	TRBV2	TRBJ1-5	CASGGYGNQPQHF	TGTGCCAGCGGGGGGTACGGCAATCAGCCCCAGCACTTT
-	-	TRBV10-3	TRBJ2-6	CAIGDLSGANVLTF	TGTGCCATCGGAGATCTCTCTGGGGCCAACGTCCTGACTTTT
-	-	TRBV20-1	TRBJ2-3	CSARFTSGTDTQYF	TGCAGTGCTAGATTTACTAGTGGCACAGATACGCAGTATTTT